This record concerns one T cell receptor beta chain sequence. Its specificity is not known. The data were obtained in a study of OX40 agonist ivuxolimab in advanced cancers. Study-wide context: The patients received agonistic anti-OX40 (CD134) antibody ivuxolimab. Findings of the study overall: Averaged across samples, CD8+ T cells carried more expanded clones than CD4+ did. With doses of 0.1-3.0 mg/kg, partial responders showed among the lowest clonal expansion.

The repertoire was sequenced with immunoSEQ multiplex PCR; TCRdb's copy has only in-frame clones and lacks some. In the table there are 100,000 or so clones, 70% to 90% of which are singletons. CDR3 length equals 14 residues. Germline assignment: CDR1 SGDLS and CDR2 YYNGEE. Between the trimmed V and J ends, which lost 3 bases and 5 bases, there was a span of 11 bases. The source is an adult with an advanced solid tumor such as melanoma, head and neck, liver or kidney cancer. Sequenced here: CD4+ or CD8+ T cells sorted from blood, sampled in a trial of the OX40 agonist ivuxolimab. This chain connects TRBV9 to TRBJ2-2; a possible D gene is TRBD1 (6 bases). This CDR3 is CASSAGRGTGELFF. The CDR3 nucleotides read TGTGCCAGCAGCGCGGGAAGGGGGACCGGGGAGCTGTTTTTT.